This TCR beta chain is from a study of blood T cells in healthy people across ages. A remark on this clonotype: Its antigen is not identified.

A second 7 to 11 cycle PCR used barcoded and J-beta primers. Each cDNA molecule, via a template-switch adaptor with 12 random nucleotides, was tagged. TCRdb reprocessed the 5' RACE reads via MiXCR and lists one record per CDR3 protein. In the table there are about 780,000 distinct CDR3 sequences, about half of which are singletons. Findings of the study overall: Observed TCR beta diversity per million T cells went down as age went up. This fall followed a roughly linear course with age. Estimated diversity across one million T cells was deemed an underestimate. TCR beta diversity correlated strongly with naive T cell percentage.

The receptor was isolated from a man at least 80 years old in good health. The sample taken for sequencing was blood.

DNA for the CDR3: TGTGCCAGCAGCTTAAGCCAGGGGAGCTGGAATGAGCAGTTCTTC. Translating it yields CASSLSQGSWNEQFF. The chain carries TRBV7-3 and TRBJ2-1; D perhaps matches TRBD1 (6 bases). The germline V gene encodes CDR1 SGHTA and CDR2 FQGTGA. The CDR3 extends over 15 amino acids. Trimming took off 1 base at V and 7 bases at J, with 14 bases between the two ends.